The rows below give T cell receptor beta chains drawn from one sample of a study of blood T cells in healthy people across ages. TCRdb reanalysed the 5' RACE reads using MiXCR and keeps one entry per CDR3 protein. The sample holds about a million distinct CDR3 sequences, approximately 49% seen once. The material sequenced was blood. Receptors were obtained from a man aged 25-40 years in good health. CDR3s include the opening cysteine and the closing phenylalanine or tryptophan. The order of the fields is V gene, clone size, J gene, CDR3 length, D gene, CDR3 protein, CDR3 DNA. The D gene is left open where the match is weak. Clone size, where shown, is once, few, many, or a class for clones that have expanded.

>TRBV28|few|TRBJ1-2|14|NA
CASSLLAAAYGYTF
TGTGCCAGCAGTTTATTGGCGGCAGCCTATGGCTACACCTTC
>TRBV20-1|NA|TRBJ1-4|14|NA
CSARDRAPYGKLFF
TGCAGTGCTAGAGATAGGGCTCCGTACGGAAAACTGTTTTTT
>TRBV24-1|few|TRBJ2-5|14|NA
CATSDSPGQETQYF
TGTGCCACCAGTGATTCCCCTGGTCAAGAGACCCAGTACTTC
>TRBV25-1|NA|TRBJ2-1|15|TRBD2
CASSSSGGAHNEQFF
TGTGCCAGCAGTTCCAGCGGGGGGGCCCACAATGAGCAGTTCTTC
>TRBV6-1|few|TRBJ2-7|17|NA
CASRTGAAPTLSYEQYF
TGTGCCAGCAGGACCGGGGCGGCCCCTACGCTTTCCTACGAGCAGTACTTC
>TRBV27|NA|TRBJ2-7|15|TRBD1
CASRRRTGGFYEQYF
TGTGCCAGCAGACGACGGACAGGGGGTTTCTACGAGCAGTACTTC
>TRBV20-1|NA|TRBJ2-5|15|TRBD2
CSAPTLAGVQETQYF
TGCAGTGCGCCGACACTAGCGGGGGTACAAGAGACCCAGTACTTC
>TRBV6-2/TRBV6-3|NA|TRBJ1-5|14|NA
CASAYRGAVQPQHF
TGTGCCAGCGCCTATAGGGGGGCGGTTCAGCCCCAGCATTTT
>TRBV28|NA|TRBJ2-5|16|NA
CASKRPDLGGGETQYF
TGTGCCAGCAAGCGTCCGGACTTGGGGGGAGGAGAGACCCAGTACTTC
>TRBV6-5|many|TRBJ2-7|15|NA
CASSYGVLPDYEQYF
TGTGCCAGCAGTTACGGGGTACTTCCTGACTACGAGCAGTACTTC
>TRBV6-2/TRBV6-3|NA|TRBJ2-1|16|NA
CASRLPDREPDNEQFF
TGTGCCAGCAGGCTCCCCGACAGAGAACCAGACAATGAGCAGTTCTTC
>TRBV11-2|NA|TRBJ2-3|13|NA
CASSLAGSRYAYF
TGTGCCAGCAGCTTAGCCGGGTCCAGATACGCGTATTTT
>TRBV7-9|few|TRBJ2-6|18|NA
CAGNPGDTASSGANVLTF
TGTGCCGGGAACCCAGGGGACACCGCTAGCTCTGGGGCCAACGTCCTGACTTTC
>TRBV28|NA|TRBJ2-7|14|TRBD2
CASSRLAGAGEQYF
TGTGCCAGCAGTAGACTAGCGGGAGCAGGGGAGCAGTACTTC
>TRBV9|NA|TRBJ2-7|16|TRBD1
CASSVLTGGNGDEQYF
TGTGCCAGCAGCGTATTAACAGGGGGCAATGGGGATGAGCAGTACTTC
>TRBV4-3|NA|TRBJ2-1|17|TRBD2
CASSQDPARGGDNEQFF
TGCGCCAGCAGCCAAGATCCGGCGCGGGGGGGAGACAATGAGCAGTTCTTC
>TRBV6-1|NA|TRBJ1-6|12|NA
CASSWEVSPLHF
TGTGCCAGCAGCTGGGAGGTTTCCCCCCTCCACTTT
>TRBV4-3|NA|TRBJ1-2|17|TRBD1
CASSQEPSGQGWDGYTF
TGCGCCAGCAGCCAAGAACCTTCAGGACAGGGGTGGGATGGCTACACCTTC
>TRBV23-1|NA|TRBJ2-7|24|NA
CASSQAPRDTEYYDRNDRNYEQYF
TGCGCCAGCAGTCAAGCCCCCCGGGACACAGAGTACTACGATAGGAATGATCGAAACTACGAGCAGTACTTC
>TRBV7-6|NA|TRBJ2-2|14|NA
CASSLARATGELFF
TGTGCCAGCAGCTTAGCCAGGGCCACCGGGGAGCTGTTTTTT
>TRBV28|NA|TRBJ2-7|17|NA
CASSFEWDRGASYEQYF
TGTGCCAGCAGTTTTGAATGGGACCGGGGGGCGTCCTACGAGCAGTACTTC
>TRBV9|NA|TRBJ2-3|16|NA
CASSVGGAGSTDTQYF
TGTGCCAGCAGCGTAGGTGGGGCGGGAAGCACAGATACGCAGTATTTT
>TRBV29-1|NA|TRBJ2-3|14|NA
CSVEGGWTTDTQYF
TGCAGCGTTGAAGGCGGGTGGACCACAGATACGCAGTATTTT
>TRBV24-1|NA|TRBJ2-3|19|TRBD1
CATSDLPTRTGSSIDTQYF
TGTGCCACCAGTGATTTGCCGACCCGGACAGGGTCCAGCATAGATACGCAGTATTTT
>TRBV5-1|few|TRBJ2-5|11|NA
CASSLEATQYF
TGCGCCAGCAGCTTGGAGGCGACCCAGTACTTC
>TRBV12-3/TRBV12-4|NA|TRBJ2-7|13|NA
CASSAPLFYEQYF
TGTGCCAGCAGTGCCCCCTTGTTCTACGAGCAGTACTTC
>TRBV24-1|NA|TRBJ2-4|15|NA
CATSRAGGAENIQYF
TGTGCCACCAGTAGAGCAGGGGGGGCGGAAAACATTCAGTACTTC
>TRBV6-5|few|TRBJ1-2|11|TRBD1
CASRQGGFYTF
TGTGCCAGTCGACAGGGAGGCTTCTACACCTTC
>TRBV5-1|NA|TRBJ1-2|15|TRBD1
CASSAGTEFNYGYTF
TGCGCCAGCAGCGCCGGGACAGAGTTTAACTATGGCTACACCTTC
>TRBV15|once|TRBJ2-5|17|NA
CATSRDLNDLIPYEQYF
TGTGCCACCAGCAGAGATCTGAACGATTTAATCCCCTATGAGCAGTACTTC
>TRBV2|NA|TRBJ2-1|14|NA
CASLYLGSYNEQFF
TGTGCCAGCCTCTACCTCGGCAGTTACAATGAGCAGTTCTTC
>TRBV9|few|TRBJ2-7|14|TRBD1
CASSVLQGANEQYF
TGTGCCAGCAGCGTTTTACAGGGGGCCAACGAGCAGTACTTC
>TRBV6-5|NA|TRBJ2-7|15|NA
CASSYSSRGSGEQYF
TGTGCCAGCAGTTACTCGAGCCGAGGTAGTGGCGAGCAGTACTTC
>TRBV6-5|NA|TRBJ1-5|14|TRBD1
CASRRQGTGQPQHF
TGTGCCAGCAGGCGACAGGGGACGGGGCAGCCCCAGCATTTT
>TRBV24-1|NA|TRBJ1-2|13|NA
CATSAEVSYGYTF
TGTGCCACCAGTGCAGAAGTCAGCTATGGCTACACCTTC
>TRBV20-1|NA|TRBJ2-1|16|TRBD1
CSARVGTGSGYNEQFF
TGCAGTGCTAGAGTCGGGACAGGGTCAGGCTACAATGAGCAGTTCTTC
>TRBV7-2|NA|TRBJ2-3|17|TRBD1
CASSRTSYRGRGDTQYF
TGTGCCAGCAGCCGGACCTCGTACAGGGGGCGGGGAGATACGCAGTATTTT
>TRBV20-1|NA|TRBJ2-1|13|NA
CSARISVYNEQFF
TGCAGTGCTAGGATTTCAGTGTACAATGAGCAGTTCTTC
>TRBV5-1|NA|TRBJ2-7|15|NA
CASSQGLGHSYEQYF
TGCGCCAGCAGCCAAGGACTGGGGCACTCCTACGAGCAGTACTTC
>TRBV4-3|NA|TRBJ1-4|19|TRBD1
CASIQIDPGQGGANEKLFF
TGCGCCAGCATCCAGATTGACCCGGGACAGGGAGGGGCTAATGAAAAACTGTTTTTT
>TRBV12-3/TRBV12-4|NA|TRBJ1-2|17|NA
CASSPTVGQLTNYGYTF
TGTGCCAGCAGTCCTACGGTGGGGCAGCTAACTAACTATGGCTACACCTTC
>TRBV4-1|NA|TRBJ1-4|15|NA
CASSQVHKTNEKLFF
TGCGCCAGCAGCCAAGTGCATAAGACTAATGAAAAACTGTTTTTT
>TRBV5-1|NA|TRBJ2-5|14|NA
CASSLLGTGETQYF
TGCGCCAGCAGCTTGCTCGGGACCGGAGAGACCCAGTACTTC
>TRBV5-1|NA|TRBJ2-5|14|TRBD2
CASSAGGVQETQYF
TGCGCCAGCAGCGCGGGGGGGGTCCAAGAGACCCAGTACTTC
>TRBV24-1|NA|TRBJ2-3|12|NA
CATSVATDTQYF
TGTGCCACCAGTGTGGCCACAGATACGCAGTATTTT
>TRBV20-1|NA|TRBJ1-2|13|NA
CSARERRGYGYTF
TGCAGTGCTAGAGAACGAAGGGGCTATGGCTACACCTTC
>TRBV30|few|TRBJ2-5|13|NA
CACKGGYQETQYF
TGTGCCTGTAAGGGGGGGTACCAAGAGACCCAGTACTTC
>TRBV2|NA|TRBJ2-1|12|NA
CASSEALREQFF
TGTGCCAGCAGTGAAGCGCTTCGTGAGCAGTTCTTC
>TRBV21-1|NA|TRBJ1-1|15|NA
CASSKVGPPRTEAFF
TGTGCCAGCAGCAAAGTTGGTCCTCCGCGCACTGAAGCTTTCTTT
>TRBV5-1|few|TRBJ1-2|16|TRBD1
CASSLTGGPTNYGYTF
TGCGCCAGCAGCCTGACAGGGGGCCCTACTAACTATGGCTACACCTTC
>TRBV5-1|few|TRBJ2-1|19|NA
CASSSRPVGFGDSGHEQFF
TGCGCCAGCAGCTCCCGACCCGTGGGTTTCGGGGATTCAGGGCATGAGCAGTTCTTC
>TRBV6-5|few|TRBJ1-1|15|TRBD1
CASRGQGAGDTEAFF
TGTGCCAGCAGAGGACAGGGGGCCGGTGACACTGAAGCTTTCTTT
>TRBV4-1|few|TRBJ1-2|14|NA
CASSQDVGSYGYTF
TGCGCCAGCAGCCAAGATGTGGGGAGCTATGGCTACACCTTC
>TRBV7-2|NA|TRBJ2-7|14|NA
CAGSLIGINYEQYF
TGTGCCGGCAGCTTAATCGGAATTAATTACGAGCAGTACTTC
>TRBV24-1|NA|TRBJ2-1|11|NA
CATSSWGEQFF
TGTGCCACCAGTTCGTGGGGCGAGCAGTTCTTC